This T cell receptor beta chain comes out of a study of brain T cells in children with intractable seizures. Study conclusions and caveats: Patients' HCMV serostatus was unknown; virus specificity rests on CDR3 similarity alone. Absence of clones before surgery may stem from lower sequencing depth.

To note about this clone: The antigen is unknown. Mismatch with germline at one junction end may stem from a read error.

The protocol was immunoSEQ multiplex PCR, while the TCRdb copy is restricted to in-frame clones and leaves out a portion. This table holds hundreds of thousands of clones, 93% found once. Time point here: blood from clinic visit 5 months post-surgery; TSC patient then seizure free. Sequencing was limited to surgery cases with top T cell transcript signatures in brain tissue. This sequence originates from a boy in the first two years of life with tuberous sclerosis and intractable seizures. Sequenced here: peripheral blood, sampled 4 to 6 months after surgery.

CDR3: CASSQGPGPATDTQYF. The CDR3, as DNA: TGTGCTAGCAGTCAAGGACCGGGACCGGCCACAGATACGCAGTATTTT. The rearrangement uses TRBV7-7 and TRBJ2-3; D may be TRBD1 or TRBD2 (5 bases each). Germline CDR1 is SSHAT and CDR2 is FNYEAQ (reference sequence). The CDR3 sequence is 16 residues long.